The T cell receptor (beta chain) described here comes from a study of shared clonotypes between healthy human individuals. The wider study: Three plates each covered CD4 naive and memory; CD8 naive two, CD8 memory one. Study-wide findings and caveats: Rarefaction showed that sequencing of sorted subsets was incomplete (despite large depth).

Looked up from germline, CDR1 is SNHLY and CDR2 is FYNNEI. This CDR3 has 17 amino acids. V dropped 4 bases and J dropped 1 base, with 19 bases sitting between them. In regard to this clone: Its antigen is still unknown.

Original processing methods: There were no quality scores in the junction-only immunoSEQ sequences, so filtering differed. The assay was immunoSEQ multiplex PCR, and TCRdb's table has in-frame clones only and misses some. V, J and clone size are those of that table, while D and trimming were read from the DNA. The repertoire consists of about 2 million clones, with about 95% occurring once and the leading ten covering about 1.1%. Terminally differentiated effector memory CD45RA+ cells were left out of the naive CD8 fraction, which was CD45RO-negative and positively selected for CCR7. The chain couples TRBV2 to TRBJ1-1; D perhaps matches TRBD1 (6 bases). The TCR sequence derives from a man younger than 30 in good health. Specimen: naive CD8+ T cells sorted from blood. CDR3 sequence reads: CASSAPTGPSPNTEAFF. For the CDR3, the DNA is TGTGCCAGCAGTGCCCCGACAGGTCCCTCCCCGAACACTGAAGCTTTCTTT.